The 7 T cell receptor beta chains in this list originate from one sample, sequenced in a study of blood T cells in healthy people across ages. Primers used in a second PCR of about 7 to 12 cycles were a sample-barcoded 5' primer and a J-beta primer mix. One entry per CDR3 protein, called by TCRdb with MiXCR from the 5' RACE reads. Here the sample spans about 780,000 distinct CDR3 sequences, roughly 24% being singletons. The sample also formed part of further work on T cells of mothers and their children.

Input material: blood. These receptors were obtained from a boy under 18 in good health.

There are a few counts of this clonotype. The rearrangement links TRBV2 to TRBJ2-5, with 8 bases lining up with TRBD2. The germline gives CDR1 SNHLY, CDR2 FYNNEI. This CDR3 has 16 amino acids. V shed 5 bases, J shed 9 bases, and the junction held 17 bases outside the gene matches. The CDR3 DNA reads TGTGCCAGCAGTCAAGAAGTAGCGGGGACCCTGGACCCCCAGTACTTC. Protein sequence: CASSQEVAGTLDPQYF.

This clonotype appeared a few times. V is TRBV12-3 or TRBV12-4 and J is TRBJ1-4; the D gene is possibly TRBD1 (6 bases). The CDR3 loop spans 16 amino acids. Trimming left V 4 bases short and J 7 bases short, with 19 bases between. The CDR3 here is CASSSPEGGRGEKLFF. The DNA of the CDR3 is TGTGCCAGCAGTTCCCCCGAGGGGGGCCGTGGTGAAAAACTGTTTTTT.

CDR3 bases: TGTGCCAGCAGACCTGACCCGACAGATACGCAGTATTTT. This sequence encodes CASRPDPTDTQYF. The J gene is TRBJ2-3, the V gene TRBV28; D gene uncertain. Per germline, CDR1 MDHEN and CDR2 SYDVKM. Trimming stripped 6 bases from V and 3 bases from J, with 10 bases between. The CDR3 has 13 amino acids.

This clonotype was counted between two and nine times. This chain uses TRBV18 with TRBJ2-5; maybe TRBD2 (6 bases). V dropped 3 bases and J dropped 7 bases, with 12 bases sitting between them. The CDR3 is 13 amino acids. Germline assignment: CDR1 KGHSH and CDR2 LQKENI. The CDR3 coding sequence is TGTGCCAGCTCACCGGCTAGAGCGGGGACCCAGTACTTC. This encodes CASSPARAGTQYF.

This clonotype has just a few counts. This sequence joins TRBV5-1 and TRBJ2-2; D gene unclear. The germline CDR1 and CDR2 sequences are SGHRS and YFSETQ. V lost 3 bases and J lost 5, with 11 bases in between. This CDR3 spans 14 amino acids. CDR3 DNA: TGCGCCAGCAGCTGGGGATATGATACCGGGGAGCTGTTTTTT. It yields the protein CASSWGYDTGELFF.

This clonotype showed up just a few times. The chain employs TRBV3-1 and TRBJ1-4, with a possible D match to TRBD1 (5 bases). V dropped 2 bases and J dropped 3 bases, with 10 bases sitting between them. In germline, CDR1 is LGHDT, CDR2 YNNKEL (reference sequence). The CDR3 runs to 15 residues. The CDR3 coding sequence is TGTGCCAGCAGCCAACTAGACAGTCCTAATGAAAAACTGTTTTTT. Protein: CASSQLDSPNEKLFF.

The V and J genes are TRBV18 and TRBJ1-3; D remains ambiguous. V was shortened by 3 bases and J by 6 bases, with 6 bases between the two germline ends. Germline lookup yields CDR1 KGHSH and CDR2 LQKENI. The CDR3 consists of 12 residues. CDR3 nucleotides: TGTGCCAGCTCACCTGGAGAAAACACCATATATTTT. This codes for CASSPGENTIYF.